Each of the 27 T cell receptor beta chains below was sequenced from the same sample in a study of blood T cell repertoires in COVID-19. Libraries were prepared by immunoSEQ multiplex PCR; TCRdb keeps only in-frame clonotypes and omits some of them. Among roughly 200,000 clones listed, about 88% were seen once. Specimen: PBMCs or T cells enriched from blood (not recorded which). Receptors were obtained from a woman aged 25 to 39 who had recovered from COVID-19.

The CDR3, as DNA: TGTGCCAGCAGCCAAGGTGGTAGGGGTAATTCACCCCTCCACTTT. Protein: CASSQGGRGNSPLHF. V gene TRBV3-1 (or the pseudogene TRBV3-2) combines with J gene TRBJ1-6; D is perhaps TRBD1 (5 bases). Germline-derived CDR1 and CDR2 are LGHDT and YNNKEL (reference sequence). The CDR3 is 15 residues long. V lost 1 base and J lost 6, with 10 bases in between.

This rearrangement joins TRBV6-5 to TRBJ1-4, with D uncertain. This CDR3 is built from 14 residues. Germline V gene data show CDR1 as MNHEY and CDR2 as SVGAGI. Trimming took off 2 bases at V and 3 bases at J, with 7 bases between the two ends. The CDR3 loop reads CASSYRVSNEKLFF. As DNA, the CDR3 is TGTGCCAGCAGTTACCGGGTGTCTAATGAAAAACTGTTTTTT.

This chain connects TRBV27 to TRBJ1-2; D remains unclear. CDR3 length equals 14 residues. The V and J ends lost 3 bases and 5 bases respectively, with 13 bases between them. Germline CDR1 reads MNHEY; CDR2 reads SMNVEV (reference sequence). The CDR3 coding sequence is TGTGCCAGCAGTTTTGAGCAGGTAGGATATGGCTACACCTTC. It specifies CASSFEQVGYGYTF.

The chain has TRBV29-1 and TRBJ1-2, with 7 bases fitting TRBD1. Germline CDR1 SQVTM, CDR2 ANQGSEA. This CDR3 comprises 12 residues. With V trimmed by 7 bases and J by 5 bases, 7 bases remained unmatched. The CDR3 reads CSAEEGAYGYTF. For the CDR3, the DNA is TGCAGCGCGGAGGAGGGGGCATATGGCTACACCTTC.

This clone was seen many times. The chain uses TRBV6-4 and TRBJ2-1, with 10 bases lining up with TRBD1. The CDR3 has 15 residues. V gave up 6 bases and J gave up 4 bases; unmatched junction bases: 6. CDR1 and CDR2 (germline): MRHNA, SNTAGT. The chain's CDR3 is CASSPGTGEYNEQFF. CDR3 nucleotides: TGTGCCAGCAGCCCCGGGACAGGGGAATACAATGAGCAGTTCTTC.

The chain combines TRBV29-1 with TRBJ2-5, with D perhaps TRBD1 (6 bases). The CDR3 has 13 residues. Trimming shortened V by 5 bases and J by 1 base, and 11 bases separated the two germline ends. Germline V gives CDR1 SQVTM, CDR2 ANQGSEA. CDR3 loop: CSVLRGGQETQYF. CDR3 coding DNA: TGCAGCGTTCTGAGAGGGGGCCAAGAGACCCAGTACTTC.

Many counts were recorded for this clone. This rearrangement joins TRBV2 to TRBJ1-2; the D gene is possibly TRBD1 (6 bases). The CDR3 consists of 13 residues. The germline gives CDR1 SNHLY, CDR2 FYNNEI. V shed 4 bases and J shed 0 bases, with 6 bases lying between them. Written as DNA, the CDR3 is TGTGCCAGCAGTGGGACAGCTAACTATGGCTACACCTTC. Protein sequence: CASSGTANYGYTF.

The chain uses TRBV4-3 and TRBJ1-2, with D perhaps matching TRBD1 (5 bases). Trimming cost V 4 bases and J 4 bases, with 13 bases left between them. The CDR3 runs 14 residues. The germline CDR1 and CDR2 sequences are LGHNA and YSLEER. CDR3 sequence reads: CASSPGAGRYGYTF. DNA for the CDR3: TGCGCCAGCAGCCCTGGGGCGGGACGCTATGGCTACACCTTC.

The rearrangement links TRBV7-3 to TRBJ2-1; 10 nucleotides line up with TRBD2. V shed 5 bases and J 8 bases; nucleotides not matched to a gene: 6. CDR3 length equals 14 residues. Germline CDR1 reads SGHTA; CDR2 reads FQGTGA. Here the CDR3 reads CASSDWTSGDEQFF. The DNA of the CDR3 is TGTGCCAGCAGCGATTGGACTAGCGGCGATGAGCAGTTCTTC.

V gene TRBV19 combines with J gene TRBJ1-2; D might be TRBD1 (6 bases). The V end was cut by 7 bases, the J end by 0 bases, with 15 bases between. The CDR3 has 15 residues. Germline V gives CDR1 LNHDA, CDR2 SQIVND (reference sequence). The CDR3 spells CASNFRTAANYGYTF. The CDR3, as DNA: TGTGCCAGTAACTTTAGGACAGCGGCTAACTATGGCTACACCTTC.

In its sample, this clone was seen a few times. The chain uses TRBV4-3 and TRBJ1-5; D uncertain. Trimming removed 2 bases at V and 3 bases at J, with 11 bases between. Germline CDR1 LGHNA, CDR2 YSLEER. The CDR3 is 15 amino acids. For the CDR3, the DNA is TGCGCCAGCAGCCAAAGTCCGGGGTCCAATCAGCCCCAGCATTTT. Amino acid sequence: CASSQSPGSNQPQHF.

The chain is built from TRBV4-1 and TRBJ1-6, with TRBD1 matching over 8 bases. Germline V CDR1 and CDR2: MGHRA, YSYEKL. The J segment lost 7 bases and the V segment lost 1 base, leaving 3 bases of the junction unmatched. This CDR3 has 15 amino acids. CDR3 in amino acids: CASSQVYRGNSPLHF. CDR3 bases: TGCGCCAGCAGCCAAGTTTACAGGGGGAATTCACCCCTCCACTTT.

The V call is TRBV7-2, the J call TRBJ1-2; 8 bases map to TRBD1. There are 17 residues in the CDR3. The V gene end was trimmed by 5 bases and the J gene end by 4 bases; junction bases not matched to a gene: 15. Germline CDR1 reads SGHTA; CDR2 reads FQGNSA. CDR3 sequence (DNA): TGTGCCAGCAGCCAAAGTGGCCAGGGGGCGCTTGGCTATGGCTACACCTTC. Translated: CASSQSGQGALGYGYTF. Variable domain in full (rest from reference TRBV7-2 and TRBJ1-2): GAGVSQSPSNKVTEKGKDVELRCDPISGHTALYWYRQSLGQGLEFLIYFQGNSAPDKSGLPSDRFSAERTGGSVSTLTIQRTQQEDSAVYLCASSQSGQGALGYGYTFGSGTRLTVV.

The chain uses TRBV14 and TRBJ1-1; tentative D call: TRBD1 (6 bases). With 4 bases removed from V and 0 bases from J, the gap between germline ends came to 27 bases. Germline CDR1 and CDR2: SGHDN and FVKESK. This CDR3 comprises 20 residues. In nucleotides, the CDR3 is TGTGCCAGCAGCCTCTTAACAGGGTTACTAACAGGGTGGATGAACACTGAAGCTTTCTTT. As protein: CASSLLTGLLTGWMNTEAFF.

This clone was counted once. The CDR3 DNA reads as TGTGCCAGCAGCGAATCAGGGACTAGCGGGCAGGAGACCCAGTACTTC. Protein sequence: CASSESGTSGQETQYF. V and J are TRBV6-1 and TRBJ2-5, with 12 bases identical to TRBD2. The CDR3 totals 16 residues. Losses at the gene ends were 6 bases for V and 5 bases for J; bases not matched to a gene: 10. CDR1 is MNHNS, CDR2 SASEGT, per germline.

The CDR3 is CASSSAYEQYF. The CDR3 region has the DNA TGTGCCAGCAGTTCAGCCTACGAGCAGTACTTC. V is TRBV27 and J is TRBJ2-7; no reliable D call. The CDR3 totals 11 residues. The V end lost 4 bases, the J end lost 2 bases, and 3 bases lay between the germline ends. Germline V lookup: CDR1 MNHEY, CDR2 SMNVEV (reference sequence).

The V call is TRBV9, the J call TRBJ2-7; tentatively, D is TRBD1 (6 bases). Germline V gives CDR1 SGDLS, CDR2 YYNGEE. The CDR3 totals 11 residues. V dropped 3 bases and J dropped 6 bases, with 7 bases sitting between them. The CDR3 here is CASSEGGEQYF. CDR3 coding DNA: TGTGCCAGCAGCGAAGGGGGCGAGCAGTACTTC.

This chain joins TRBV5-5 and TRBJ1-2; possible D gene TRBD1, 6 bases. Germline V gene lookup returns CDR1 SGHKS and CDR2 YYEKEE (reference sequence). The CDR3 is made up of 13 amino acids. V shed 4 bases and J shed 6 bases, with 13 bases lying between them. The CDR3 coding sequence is TGTGCCAGCAGCGGAACAGGGAATGATGGCTACACCTTC. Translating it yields CASSGTGNDGYTF. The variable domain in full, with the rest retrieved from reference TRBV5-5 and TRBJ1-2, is DAGVTQSPTHLIKTRGQQVTLRCSPISGHKSVSWYQQVLGQGPQFIFQYYEKEERGRGNFPDRFSARQFPNYSSELNVNALLLGDSALYLCASSGTGNDGYTFGSGTRLTVV.

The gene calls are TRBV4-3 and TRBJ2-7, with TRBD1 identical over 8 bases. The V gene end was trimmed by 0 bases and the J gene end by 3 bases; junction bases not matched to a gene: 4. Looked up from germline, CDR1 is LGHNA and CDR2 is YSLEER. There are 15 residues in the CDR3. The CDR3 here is CASSQDSDRVYEQYF. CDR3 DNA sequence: TGCGCCAGCAGCCAAGATTCGGACAGGGTCTACGAGCAGTACTTC.

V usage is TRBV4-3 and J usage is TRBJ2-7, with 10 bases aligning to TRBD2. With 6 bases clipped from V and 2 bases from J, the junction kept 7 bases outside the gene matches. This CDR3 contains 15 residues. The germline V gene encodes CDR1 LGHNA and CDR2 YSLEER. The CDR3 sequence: CASSQLAGSPYEQYF. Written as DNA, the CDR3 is TGCGCCAGCAGTCAACTAGCGGGGAGCCCCTACGAGCAGTACTTC.

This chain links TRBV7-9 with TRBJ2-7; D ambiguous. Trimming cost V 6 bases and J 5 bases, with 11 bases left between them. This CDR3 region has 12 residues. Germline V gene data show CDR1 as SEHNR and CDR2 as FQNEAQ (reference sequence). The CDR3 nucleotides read TGTGCCAGCAGGGCCCGCCCAGACGAGCAGTACTTC. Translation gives CASRARPDEQYF.

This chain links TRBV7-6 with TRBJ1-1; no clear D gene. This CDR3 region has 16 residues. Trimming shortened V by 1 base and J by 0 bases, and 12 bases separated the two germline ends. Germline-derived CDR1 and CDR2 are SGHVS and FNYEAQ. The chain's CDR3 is CASSLGLVDLNTEAFF. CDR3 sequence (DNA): TGTGCCAGCAGCTTAGGATTGGTAGATTTGAACACTGAAGCTTTCTTT.

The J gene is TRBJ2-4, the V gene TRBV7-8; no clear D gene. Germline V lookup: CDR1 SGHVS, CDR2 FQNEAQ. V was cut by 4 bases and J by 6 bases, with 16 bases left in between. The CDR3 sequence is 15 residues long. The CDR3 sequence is CASSSPRVGRNIQYF. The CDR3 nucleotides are TGTGCCAGCAGCTCCCCACGGGTTGGCAGAAACATTCAGTACTTC. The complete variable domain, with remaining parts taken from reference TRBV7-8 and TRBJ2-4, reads GAGVSQSPRYKVAKRGQDVALRCDPISGHVSLFWYQQALGQGPEFLTYFQNEAQLDKSGLPSDRFFAERPEGSVSTLKIQRTQQEDSAVYLCASSSPRVGRNIQYFGAGTRLSVL.

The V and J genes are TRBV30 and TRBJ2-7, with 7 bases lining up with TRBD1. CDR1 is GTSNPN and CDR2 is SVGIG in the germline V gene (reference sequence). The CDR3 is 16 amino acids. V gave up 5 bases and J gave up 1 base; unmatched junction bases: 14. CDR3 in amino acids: CAWDMCLGTASYEQYF. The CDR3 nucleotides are TGTGCCTGGGATATGTGTTTGGGGACAGCGTCCTACGAGCAGTACTTC.

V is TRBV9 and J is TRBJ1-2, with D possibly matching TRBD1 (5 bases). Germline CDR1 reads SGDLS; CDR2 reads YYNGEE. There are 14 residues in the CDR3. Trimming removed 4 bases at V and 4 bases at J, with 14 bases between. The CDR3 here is CASSPDSDFYGYTF. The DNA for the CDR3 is TGTGCCAGCAGCCCCGACAGTGACTTCTATGGCTACACCTTC.

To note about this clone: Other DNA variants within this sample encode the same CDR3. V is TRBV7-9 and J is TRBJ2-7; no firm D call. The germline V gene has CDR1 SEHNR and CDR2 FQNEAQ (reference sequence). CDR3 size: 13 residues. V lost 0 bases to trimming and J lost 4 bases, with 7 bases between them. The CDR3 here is CASSLAREYEQYF. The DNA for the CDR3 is TGTGCCAGCAGCTTAGCTCGCGAATACGAGCAGTACTTC.

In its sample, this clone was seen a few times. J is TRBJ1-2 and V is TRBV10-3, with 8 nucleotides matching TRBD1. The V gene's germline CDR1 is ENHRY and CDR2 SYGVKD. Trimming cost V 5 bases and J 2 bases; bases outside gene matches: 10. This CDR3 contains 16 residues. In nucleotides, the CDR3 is TGTGCCATCAGTTACGATCACAGGGGGACCAACTATGGCTACACCTTC. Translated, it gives CAISYDHRGTNYGYTF.